A single T cell receptor beta chain is shown here with its context. These data are taken from a study of technical replicates of blood from several donors. Using immunoSEQ multiplex PCR, the repertoire was profiled, and TCRdb retains in-frame clones only, with some absent. The repertoire consists of 99,000 or so clones, with 95% occurring once and the leading ten covering more than 0.2%. V lost 3 bases and J lost 8, with 14 bases in between. The CDR3 contains 13 residues. CDR1 is SGDLS and CDR2 is YYNGEE in the germline V gene. V is TRBV9 and J is TRBJ1-2; a weak D match, TRBD1 (5 bases). What was sequenced was T cells isolated from PBMCs. The sequence was collected from a human donor in good health. The CDR3 sequence: CASSGVSKGGYTF. Written as DNA, the CDR3 is TGTGCCAGCAGCGGTGTTTCGAAGGGGGGCTACACCTTC.